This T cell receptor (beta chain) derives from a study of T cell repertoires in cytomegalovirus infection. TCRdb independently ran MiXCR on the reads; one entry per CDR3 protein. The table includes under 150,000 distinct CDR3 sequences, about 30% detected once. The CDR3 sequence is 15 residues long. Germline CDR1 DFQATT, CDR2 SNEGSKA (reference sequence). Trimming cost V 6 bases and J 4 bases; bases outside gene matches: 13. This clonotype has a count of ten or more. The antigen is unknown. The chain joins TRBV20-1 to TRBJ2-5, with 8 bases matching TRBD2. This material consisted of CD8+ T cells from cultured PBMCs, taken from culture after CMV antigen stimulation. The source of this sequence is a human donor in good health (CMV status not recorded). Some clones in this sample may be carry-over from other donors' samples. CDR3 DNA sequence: TGCAGTGCAACCCCAGCGGGGGTGGTCCGAGAGACCCAGTACTTC. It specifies CSATPAGVVRETQYF.